The 5 T cell receptor beta chains listed next were all sequenced from one sample in a study of cytomegalovirus exposure and HLA in healthy donors. The PCR was carried out with 60 Vbeta primers and 13 Jbeta primers. The protocol was immunoSEQ multiplex PCR, while the TCRdb copy is restricted to in-frame clones and leaves out a portion. The sample records some 110,000 clones, 75% to 85% being singletons. The sequenced sample was PBMCs. These receptors all stem from a man aged 25 to 45 in good health and CMV-seronegative.

The J gene is TRBJ2-1, the V gene TRBV6-6; 7 bases agree with TRBD1. Trimming took 4 bases from V and 9 from J; bases not matched to a gene: 6. The germline gives CDR1 MNHNY, CDR2 SVGAGI (reference sequence). The CDR3 is 13 residues long. CDR3: CASSFDRALEQFF. For the CDR3, the DNA is TGTGCCAGCAGTTTCGACAGGGCCCTTGAGCAGTTCTTC.

The chain carries TRBV9 and TRBJ1-2, with D maybe TRBD1 (6 bases). Trimming pared 0 bases from V and 2 bases from J, leaving 14 bases between. Germline lookup yields CDR1 SGDLS and CDR2 YYNGEE. The CDR3 has 16 amino acids. The CDR3 spells CASSVAPTGLNYGYTF. CDR3 sequence (DNA): TGTGCCAGCAGCGTAGCTCCGACAGGACTCAACTATGGCTACACCTTC.

The chain links TRBV11-2 to TRBJ2-5, with 7 bases that match TRBD1. Germline-derived CDR1 and CDR2 are SGHAT and FQNNGV. The CDR3 is 13 amino acids. Losses at the gene ends were 4 bases for V and 1 base for J; bases not matched to a gene: 0. This chain's CDR3 is CASSWDSQETQYF. CDR3 nucleotides: TGTGCCAGCAGCTGGGACAGCCAAGAGACCCAGTACTTC.

The chain combines TRBV7-9 with TRBJ2-1; 7 bases are shared with TRBD2. The germline gives CDR1 SEHNR, CDR2 FQNEAQ (reference sequence). The J segment lost 4 bases and the V segment lost 5 bases, leaving 14 bases of the junction unmatched. The CDR3 spans 17 residues. The CDR3 protein is CASSKGGSLAAYNEQFF. CDR3 nucleotide sequence: TGTGCCAGCAGCAAAGGAGGCAGTCTAGCGGCTTACAATGAGCAGTTCTTC.

This clone was found a few times. The gene calls are TRBV7-2 and TRBJ2-5; TRBD2 matches at 9 bases. V lost 3 bases to trimming and J lost 5 bases; unmatched junction nucleotides: 13. CDR1 and CDR2 from the germline V gene are SGHTA and FQGNSA. The CDR3 consists of 17 residues. CDR3 region: CASSFLPAGGRGETQYF. CDR3 DNA sequence: TGTGCCAGCAGCTTCCTCCCAGCGGGGGGCAGGGGGGAGACCCAGTACTTC.